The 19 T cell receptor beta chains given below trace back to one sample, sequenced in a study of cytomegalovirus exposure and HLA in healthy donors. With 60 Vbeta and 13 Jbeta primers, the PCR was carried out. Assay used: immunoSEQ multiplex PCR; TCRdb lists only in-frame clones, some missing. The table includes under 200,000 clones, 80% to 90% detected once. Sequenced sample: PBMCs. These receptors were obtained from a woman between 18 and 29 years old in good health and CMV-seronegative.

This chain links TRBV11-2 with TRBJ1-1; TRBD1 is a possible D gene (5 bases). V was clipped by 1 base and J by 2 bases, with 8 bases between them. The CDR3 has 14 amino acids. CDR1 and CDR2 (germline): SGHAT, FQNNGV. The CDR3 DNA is TGTGCCAGCAGCTTAGCAGGGATTAACACTGAAGCTTTCTTT. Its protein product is CASSLAGINTEAFF.

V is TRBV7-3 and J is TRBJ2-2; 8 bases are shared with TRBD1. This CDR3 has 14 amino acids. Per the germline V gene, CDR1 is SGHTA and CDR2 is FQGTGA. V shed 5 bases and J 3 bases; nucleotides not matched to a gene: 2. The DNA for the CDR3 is TGTGCCAGCAGCCGACAGGGGCACACCGGGGAGCTGTTTTTT. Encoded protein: CASSRQGHTGELFF.

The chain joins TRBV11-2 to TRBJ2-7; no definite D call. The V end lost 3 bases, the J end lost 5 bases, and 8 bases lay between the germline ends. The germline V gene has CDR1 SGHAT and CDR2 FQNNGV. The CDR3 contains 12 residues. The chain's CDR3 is CASSFYNNEQYF. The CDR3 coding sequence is TGTGCCAGCAGCTTTTATAACAACGAGCAGTACTTC.

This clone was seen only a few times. For the CDR3, the DNA is TGTGCCAGCAGTGAACCAGGGATGAACACTGAAGCTTTCTTT. Amino acid sequence: CASSEPGMNTEAFF. V gene TRBV6-1 combines with J gene TRBJ1-1, with D perhaps matching TRBD1 (5 bases). Germline V gene sequence: CDR1 MNHNS, CDR2 SASEGT. The CDR3 has 14 residues. The germline V and J ends were trimmed by 2 bases and 0 bases, with 7 bases remaining between them.

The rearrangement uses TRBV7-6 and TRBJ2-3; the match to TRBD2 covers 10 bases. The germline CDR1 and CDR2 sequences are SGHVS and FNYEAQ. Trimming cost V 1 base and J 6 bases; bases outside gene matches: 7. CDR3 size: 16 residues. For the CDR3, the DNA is TGTGCCAGCAGCTTAGGGGTTCCTAGCGGGGGTGATACGCAGTATTTT. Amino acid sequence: CASSLGVPSGGDTQYF.

This CDR3 reads CASSLAGSLMGEQYF. The CDR3 DNA is TGTGCCAGCAGTTTGGCGGGGTCCTTGATGGGGGAGCAGTACTTC. This chain uses TRBV28 with TRBJ2-7; perhaps TRBD2 as D (6 bases). The V and J ends lost 3 bases and 7 bases respectively, with 19 bases between them. The CDR3 runs to 15 residues. Germline V gene sequence: CDR1 MDHEN, CDR2 SYDVKM.

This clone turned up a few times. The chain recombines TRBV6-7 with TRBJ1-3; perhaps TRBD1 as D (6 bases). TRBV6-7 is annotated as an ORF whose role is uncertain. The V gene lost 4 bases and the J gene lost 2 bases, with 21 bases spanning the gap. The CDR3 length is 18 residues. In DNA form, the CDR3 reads TGTGCCAGCAGTTGGGGGGGGCTCAAGTTGCAGGCTGGAAACACCATATATTTT. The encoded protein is CASSWGGLKLQAGNTIYF.

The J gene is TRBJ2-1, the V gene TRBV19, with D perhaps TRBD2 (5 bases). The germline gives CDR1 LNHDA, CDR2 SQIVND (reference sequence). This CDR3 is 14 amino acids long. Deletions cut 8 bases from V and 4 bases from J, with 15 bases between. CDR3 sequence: CASHAGLGYNEQFF. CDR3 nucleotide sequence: TGTGCCAGTCACGCGGGTTTAGGGTACAATGAGCAGTTCTTC.

CDR3 coding DNA: TGTGCCAGCAGGAAGGGAGAAGGTAGCGAAAAACTGTTTTTT. This codes for CASRKGEGSEKLFF. V usage is TRBV2 and J usage is TRBJ1-4; unclear D gene. V was cut by 6 bases and J by 8 bases, with 16 bases left in between. From germline, CDR1 is SNHLY and CDR2 FYNNEI. There are 14 residues in the CDR3.

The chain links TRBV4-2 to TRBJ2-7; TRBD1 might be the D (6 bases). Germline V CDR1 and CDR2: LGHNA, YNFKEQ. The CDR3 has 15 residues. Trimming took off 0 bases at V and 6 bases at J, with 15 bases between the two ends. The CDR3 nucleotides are TGTGCCAGCAGCCAAGATTGGACAGATTCCGGCGAGCAGTACTTC. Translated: CASSQDWTDSGEQYF.

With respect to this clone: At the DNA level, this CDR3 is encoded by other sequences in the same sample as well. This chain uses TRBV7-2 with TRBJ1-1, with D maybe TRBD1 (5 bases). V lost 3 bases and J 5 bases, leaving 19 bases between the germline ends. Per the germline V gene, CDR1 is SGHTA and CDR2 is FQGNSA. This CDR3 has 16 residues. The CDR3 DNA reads TGTGCCAGCAGCTTGCCAGGGTCGGCGGTAGGGACTGAAGCTTTCTTT. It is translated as CASSLPGSAVGTEAFF.

The CDR3 region has the DNA TGTGCCAGCAGCGTGGGAGGGGGTGTCAACACTGAAGCTTTCTTT. Its protein is CASSVGGGVNTEAFF. The chain carries TRBV7-3 and TRBJ1-1, with a tentative D call TRBD1 (6 bases). Germline V CDR1 and CDR2: SGHTA, FQGTGA. V lost 5 bases and J lost 2, with 15 bases in between. The CDR3 spans 15 residues.

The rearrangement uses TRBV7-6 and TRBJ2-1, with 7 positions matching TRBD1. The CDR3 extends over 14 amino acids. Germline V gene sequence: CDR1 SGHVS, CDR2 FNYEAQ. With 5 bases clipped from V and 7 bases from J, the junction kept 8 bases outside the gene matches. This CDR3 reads CASSRARGRNEQFF. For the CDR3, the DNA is TGTGCCAGCAGCCGGGCAAGGGGGCGAAATGAGCAGTTCTTC.

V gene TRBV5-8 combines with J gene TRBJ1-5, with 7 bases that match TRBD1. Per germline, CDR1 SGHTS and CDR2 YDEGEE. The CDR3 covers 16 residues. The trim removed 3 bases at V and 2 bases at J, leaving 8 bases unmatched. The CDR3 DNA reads TGTGCCAGCAGCTGGACGACAGGGACGGGCAATCAGCCCCAGCATTTT. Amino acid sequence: CASSWTTGTGNQPQHF.

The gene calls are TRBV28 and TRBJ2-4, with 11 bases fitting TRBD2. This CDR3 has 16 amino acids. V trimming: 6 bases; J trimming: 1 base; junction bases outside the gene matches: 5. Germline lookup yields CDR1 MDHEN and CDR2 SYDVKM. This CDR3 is CASRLTSGSAKNIQYF. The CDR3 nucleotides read TGTGCCAGCAGACTAACTAGCGGGAGTGCCAAAAACATTCAGTACTTC.

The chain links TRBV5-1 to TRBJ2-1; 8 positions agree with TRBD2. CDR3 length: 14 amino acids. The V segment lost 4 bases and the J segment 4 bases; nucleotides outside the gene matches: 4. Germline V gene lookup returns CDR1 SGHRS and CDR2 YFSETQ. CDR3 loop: CASSQRERYNEQFF. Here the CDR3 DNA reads TGCGCCAGCAGCCAGCGGGAGAGGTACAATGAGCAGTTCTTC.

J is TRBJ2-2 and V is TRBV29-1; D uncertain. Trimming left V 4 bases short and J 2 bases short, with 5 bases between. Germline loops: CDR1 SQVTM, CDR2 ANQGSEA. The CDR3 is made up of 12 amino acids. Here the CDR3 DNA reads TGCAGCGTTGGGGCAAACACCGGGGAGCTGTTTTTT. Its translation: CSVGANTGELFF.

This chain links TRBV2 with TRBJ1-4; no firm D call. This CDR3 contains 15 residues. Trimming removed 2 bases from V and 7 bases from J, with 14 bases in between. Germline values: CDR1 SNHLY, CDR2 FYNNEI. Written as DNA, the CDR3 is TGTGCCAGCAGTGAACGCTCACTCCTAGGTGAAAAACTGTTTTTT. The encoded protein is CASSERSLLGEKLFF.

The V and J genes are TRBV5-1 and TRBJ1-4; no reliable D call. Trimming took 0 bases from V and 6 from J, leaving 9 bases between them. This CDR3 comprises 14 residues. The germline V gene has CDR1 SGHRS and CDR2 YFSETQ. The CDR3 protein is CASSLVGGDEKLFF. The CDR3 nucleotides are TGCGCCAGCAGCTTGGTTGGCGGGGATGAAAAACTGTTTTTT.